This T cell receptor beta chain comes out of a study of T cells after yellow fever vaccination. For the study at large: SMART-Seq v4 Ultra Low Input handled preparation of low-cell-number fractions. General study points: Reappearance after the booster was seen for most primary-vaccination clones, at 95% to 97% CD4 and around 88% CD8. The secondary T-cell response peaked on day 5, not day 15, but was weaker.

V was pared by 3 bases and J by 3 bases, with 4 bases of the junction left unmatched. The CDR3 totals 15 residues. CDR1 and CDR2 (germline): MGHRA, YSYEKL. This clonotype was observed a few times. The antigen is undetermined. TCRdb analysed the 5' RACE reads with MiXCR anew, one entry per CDR3 protein. The sample consists of 250,000 to 400,000 distinct CDR3 sequences, approximately 4.3% of them appearing once. The origin of this receptor is a man between 18 and 35 years old who received the YFV17D yellow fever vaccine. The gene calls are TRBV4-1 and TRBJ1-1; 10 bases fit TRBD1. The specimen comprised PBMCs, sampled 15 days after the yellow fever booster vaccination. CDR3 loop: CASSHDRGPYTEAFF. CDR3 bases: TGCGCCAGCAGCCACGACAGGGGGCCTTACACTGAAGCTTTCTTT.